Each of the 7 T cell receptor beta chains below was sequenced from the same sample in a study of T-cell memory formation after mild COVID-19. TCRdb re-analysed the 5' RACE reads in MiXCR, keeping a single row per CDR3 protein. The data contain almost 350,000 distinct CDR3 sequences, less than 25% of them singletons. The sequencing sample was made of PBMCs or a T cell subset sorted from them (not recorded which). These receptors all come from a young man who had mild COVID-19 (a few samples of this study predate the infection). Cell type and time point are not known.

This clonotype was detected ten times or more. For the CDR3, the DNA is TGTGCCAGCAGCCCCGGACTAGCGGGGGGATTGGACGGGGAGCTGTTTTTT. Translating gives CASSPGLAGGLDGELFF. This chain uses TRBV7-9 with TRBJ2-2; TRBD2 agrees at 14 bases. Per germline, CDR1 SEHNR and CDR2 FQNEAQ (reference sequence). The junction had 9 bases not matched to a gene; V was cut back by 5 bases and J by 7 bases. The CDR3 length is 17 residues.

The gene calls are TRBV20-1 and TRBJ1-1, with a tentative D call TRBD1 (6 bases). With 5 bases removed from V and 1 base from J, the gap between germline ends came to 11 bases. Germline V CDR1 and CDR2: DFQATT, SNEGSKA (reference sequence). This CDR3 is built from 13 residues. CDR3 in amino acids: CSAQLQGNTEAFF. CDR3 in DNA: TGCAGTGCTCAATTACAGGGGAACACTGAAGCTTTCTTT.

This sequence joins TRBV4-3 and TRBJ2-1, with D possibly being TRBD2 (5 bases). V lost 3 bases and J lost 2, with 11 bases in between. This CDR3 contains 15 residues. Germline loops: CDR1 LGHNA, CDR2 YSLEER. CDR3 sequence: CASSQEDSTYNEQFF. The CDR3 DNA sequence: TGCGCCAGCAGCCAGGAGGACTCAACCTACAATGAGCAGTTCTTC.

The CDR3 DNA is TGTGCCAGCAGTTTGCTCGGGGAACAGGGCAGGCATTTT. Translated: CASSLLGEQGRHF. This sequence joins TRBV12-3 or TRBV12-4 and TRBJ1-5; perhaps TRBD1 as D (6 bases). V dropped 3 bases and J dropped 15 bases, with 18 bases sitting between them. There are 13 residues in the CDR3.

This clonotype was observed a few times. This sequence joins TRBV29-1 and TRBJ1-3; no clear D. Germline V lookup: CDR1 SQVTM, CDR2 ANQGSEA. Trimming pared 6 bases from V and 6 bases from J, leaving 9 bases between. This CDR3 region has 11 residues. The CDR3 DNA reads TGCAGCGTCGGTAACGAAAACACCATATATTTT. Translation: CSVGNENTIYF.

The J gene is TRBJ2-5, the V gene TRBV4-1; D is perhaps TRBD1 (5 bases). V dropped 3 bases and J dropped 0 bases, with 17 bases sitting between them. The germline V gene encodes CDR1 MGHRA and CDR2 YSYEKL. The CDR3 consists of 17 residues. The CDR3 coding sequence is TGCGCCAGCAGCCAGGACCGCCCCGGACACTACCAAGAGACCCAGTACTTC. Its protein product is CASSQDRPGHYQETQYF.

The chain has TRBV5-1 and TRBJ1-2; D is unresolved. Germline loops: CDR1 SGHRS, CDR2 YFSETQ. The CDR3 extends over 13 amino acids. V was pared by 0 bases and J by 8 bases, with 11 bases between. CDR3 bases: TGCGCCAGCAGCTTGGTCGTGGTGAACGGCTACACCTTC. Translating gives CASSLVVVNGYTF.